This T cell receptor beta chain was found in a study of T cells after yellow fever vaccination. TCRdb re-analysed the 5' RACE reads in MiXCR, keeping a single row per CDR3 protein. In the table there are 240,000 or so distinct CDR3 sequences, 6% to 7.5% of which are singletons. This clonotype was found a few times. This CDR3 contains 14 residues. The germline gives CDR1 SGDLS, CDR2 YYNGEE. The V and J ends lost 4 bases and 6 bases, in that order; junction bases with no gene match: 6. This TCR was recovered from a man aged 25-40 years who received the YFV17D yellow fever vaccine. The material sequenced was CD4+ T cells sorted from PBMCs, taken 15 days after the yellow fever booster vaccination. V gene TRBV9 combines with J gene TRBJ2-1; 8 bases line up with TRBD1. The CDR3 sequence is CASSWDRMVNEQFF. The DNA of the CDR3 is TGTGCCAGCAGCTGGGACAGGATGGTCAATGAGCAGTTCTTC.